A single T cell receptor (beta chain) is shown here with its context. Antigen specificity is unknown. This sample is part of a study of radiotherapy plus CTLA-4 blockade in lung cancer. Study-level information: Of the patients, 15% to 20% showed objective responses and 31% attained disease control. Overall study results and limits: Radiotherapy with ipilimumab was followed by blood expansion of tumor-derived clones. Interferon-beta, together with early blood T cell clone dynamics, reportedly best predicted response.

Measured with immunoSEQ multiplex PCR; TCRdb has only the in-frame clones, and not every one. The sample lists about 78,000 clones; around 85% were seen once. Germline CDR1 is KGHSH and CDR2 is LQKENI. The CDR3 length is 16 residues. V gave up 0 bases and J gave up 5 bases; unmatched junction bases: 7. This sequence was found in a human donor with non-small cell lung cancer who had a partial response to radiotherapy plus ipilimumab. The chain combines TRBV18 with TRBJ1-1; 9 nucleotides align to TRBD1. The source material was peripheral blood, sampled from a patient treated with radiotherapy plus ipilimumab. The CDR3 DNA reads TGTGCCAGCTCACCACCGGGACAGGGTTGGGTAACTGAAGCTTTCTTT. This gives the protein CASSPPGQGWVTEAFF.